This T cell receptor (beta chain) was retrieved from a study of molecular identifiers for immune sequencing clone quantification. One entry per CDR3 protein, called by TCRdb with MiXCR from the PCR reads. The sample consists of about 500,000 distinct CDR3 sequences, under 30% of them appearing once. At least ten counts were recorded for this clonotype. The CDR3 runs 12 residues. V shed 5 bases and J shed 10 bases, with 15 bases lying between them. Germline assignment: CDR1 SGHDT and CDR2 YYEEEE. The sequence derives from a human donor in good health. Some libraries in this study had Jurkat cell RNA spiked in. The V call is TRBV5-6, the J call TRBJ1-2; D is unclear. Sequencing input: naive CD8+ T cells from blood, with Jurkat cell RNA spiked in. Described subset: FACS-sorted CD8+CD4-CCR7+CD45RA+ naive T cells. The CDR3 sequence is CASRWSEPNYTF. CDR3 nucleotide sequence: TGTGCCAGCAGGTGGTCAGAGCCTAACTACACCTTC.